This T cell receptor beta chain stems from a study of T cell changes during pregnancy in multiple sclerosis. Assay: immunoSEQ multiplex PCR; the TCRdb copy retains only in-frame clones and omits some. The repertoire holds approximately 40,000 clones, with roughly 90% as singletons. Germline V gives CDR1 LNHDA, CDR2 SQIVND (reference sequence). This CDR3 is 14 amino acids long. V was shortened by 5 bases and J by 1 base, with 11 bases between the two germline ends. The sequences come from CD4+ T cells from peripheral blood mononuclear cells, collected in the second trimester of pregnancy. The gene calls are TRBV19 and TRBJ1-1; D remains unclear. The TCR comes from a female donor with multiple sclerosis, enrolled in a pregnancy study. In nucleotides, the CDR3 is TGTGCCAGTAGTCGCGGAGGAGCGAACACTGAAGCTTTCTTT. Amino acids: CASSRGGANTEAFF.